The entry below describes one T cell receptor (beta chain). This clone showed up just a few times. No cognate antigen has been identified for it. Per-base quality was not reported, and no clone a single base away is much larger than it. The data derive from a study of blood T cell repertoires in COVID-19 (dated by TCRdb to about 2020). At the level of the whole study: The collaborator samples originated in the United States, Italy and Spain and spanned the acute and convalescent phases of COVID-19. The material from the prospective study consisted of cDNA or gDNA derived from T cells, B-cell-depleted T cells, or PBMCs. The dataset comprised deeply sampled blood TCRbeta repertoires from subjects exposed to, actively infected with, or recovered from COVID-19. A freely available public database, intended as a resource for researchers studying the immune response to SARS-CoV-2, is where the repertoires were released. The samples were drawn from the first 160 participants of the ongoing ImmuneRACE study and from 1,200 or so subjects provided by 6 global collaborators. A de-identified subject ID, COVID-19 status, age in years and sex were almost always included in the sample metadata. HLA class I and class II types, where available, came from metadata supplied by the sample provider rather than from assay-based typing. On the study overall, not on this receptor specifically: How much clinical and demographic metadata was included differed by source and by participant, and the metadata was provided uncurated.

The cysteine opens and the phenylalanine closes a CDR3 of 15 amino acids. CDR3 DNA is the only sequence kept; it has 45 bases, read in frame from the first base. CDR1 and CDR2 (SGHAT, FQNNGV) derive from the germline V gene. The V end loses 4 bases and the J end loses 2 bases, and a stretch of 14 bases separates them. The immunoSEQ Assay, a bias-controlled multiplex PCR, was used to amplify TCRbeta CDR3 regions from genomic DNA. The original methods were these. The number of nucleated cells in each sample was estimated by amplification of reference gene primers within the assay. Sequence reads were collapsed and filtered to measure the absolute abundance of every unique TCRbeta CDR3 rearrangement. For each sample, productive Simpson clonality was calculated as the square root of Simpson's diversity index across productive rearrangements. Here the immuneACCESS table is served through TCRdb, limited to in-frame sequences with V and J called. Missing clones are a known gap in these copies; in checked studies unresolved V genes cover under half, and the rest lacks a known reason. V and J calls and clone size follow that table, whereas D and trimming were derived from the DNA. A total of tens of thousands of clones appear in this sample, 75% to 90% of them only once. 4.5% to 6.5% of the sample is held by the ten biggest clonotypes.

At one collaborating source in Seattle, patients were enrolled during active infection and were followed longitudinally through the course of disease. Whole blood was collected in K2EDTA tubes by collaborating institutions according to the institutions' own protocols. For TCRbeta analysis, collaborators shipped samples as frozen whole blood, isolated PBMCs, or DNA extracted from either of those sample types. Sample: peripheral blood. The rearranged chain carries TRBV11-2 and TRBJ2-5, and possibly TRBD1, on 6 matching bases. The clonotype was recovered from a man aged 55 to 70 with COVID-19, enrolled during active disease. The CDR3 region has the sequence CASSSGTFIQETQYF. The DNA is TGTGCCAGCAGCTCTGGGACATTCATACAAGAGACCCAGTACTTC. The full variable domain, with segments outside the CDR3 supplied by the reference TRBV11-2 and TRBJ2-5 proteins, appears as EAGVAQSPRYKIIEKRQSVAFWCNPISGHATLYWYQQILGQGPKLLIQFQNNGVVDDSQLPKDRFSAERLKGVDSTLKIQPAKLEDSAVYLCASSSGTFIQETQYFGPGTRLLVL.